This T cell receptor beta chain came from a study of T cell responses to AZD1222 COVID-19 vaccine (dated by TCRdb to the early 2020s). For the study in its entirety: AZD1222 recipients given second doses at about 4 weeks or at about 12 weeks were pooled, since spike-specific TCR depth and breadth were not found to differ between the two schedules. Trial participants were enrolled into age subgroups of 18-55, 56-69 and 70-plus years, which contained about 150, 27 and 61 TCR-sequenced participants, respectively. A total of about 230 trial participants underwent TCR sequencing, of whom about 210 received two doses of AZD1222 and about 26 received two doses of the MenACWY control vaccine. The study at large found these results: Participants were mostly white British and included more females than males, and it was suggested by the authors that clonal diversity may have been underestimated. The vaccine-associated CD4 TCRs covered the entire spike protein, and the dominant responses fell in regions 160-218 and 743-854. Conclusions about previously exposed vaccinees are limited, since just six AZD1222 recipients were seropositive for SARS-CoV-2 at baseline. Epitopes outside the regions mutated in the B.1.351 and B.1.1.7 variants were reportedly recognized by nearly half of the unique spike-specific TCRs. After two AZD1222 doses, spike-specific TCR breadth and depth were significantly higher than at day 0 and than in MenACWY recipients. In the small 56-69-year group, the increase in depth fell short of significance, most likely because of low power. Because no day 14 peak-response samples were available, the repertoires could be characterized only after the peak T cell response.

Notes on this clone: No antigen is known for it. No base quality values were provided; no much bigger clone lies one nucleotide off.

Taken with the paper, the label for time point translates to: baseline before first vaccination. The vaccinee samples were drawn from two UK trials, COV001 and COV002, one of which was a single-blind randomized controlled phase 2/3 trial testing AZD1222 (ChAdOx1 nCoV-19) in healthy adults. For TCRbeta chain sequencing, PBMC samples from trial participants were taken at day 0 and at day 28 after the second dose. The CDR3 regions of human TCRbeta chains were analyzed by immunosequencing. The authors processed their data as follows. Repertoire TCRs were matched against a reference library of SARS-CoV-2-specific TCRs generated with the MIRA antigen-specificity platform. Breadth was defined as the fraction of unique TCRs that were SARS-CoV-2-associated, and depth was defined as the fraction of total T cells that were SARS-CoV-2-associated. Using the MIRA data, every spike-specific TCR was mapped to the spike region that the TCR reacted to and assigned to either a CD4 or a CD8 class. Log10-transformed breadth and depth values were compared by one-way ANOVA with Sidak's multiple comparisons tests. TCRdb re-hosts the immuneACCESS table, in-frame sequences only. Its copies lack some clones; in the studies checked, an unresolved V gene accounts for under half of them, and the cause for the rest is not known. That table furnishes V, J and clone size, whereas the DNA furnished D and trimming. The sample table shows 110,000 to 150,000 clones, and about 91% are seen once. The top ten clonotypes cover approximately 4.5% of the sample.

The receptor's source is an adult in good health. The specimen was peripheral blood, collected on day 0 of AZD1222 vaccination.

DNA sequence: TGTGCTAGTGGTTTGGGCGTGACAGGGGGCCAGGGTGGCTACACCTTC. Translated, it gives CASGLGVTGGQGGYTF. This sequence uses TRBV12-5 and TRBJ1-2, and TRBD1 matches 10 of the central bases. Including cysteine and phenylalanine, the CDR3 has 16 amino acids. The sequence is cut down to CDR3 DNA, 48 bases in frame from base 1. V is trimmed back by 1 base and J by 7 bases, and the junction contains 9 bases that no gene match accounts for. CDR1 LGHNT and CDR2 FRNRAP were looked up in the germline V gene.